A single sample gave rise to the 27 T cell receptor beta chains below, sequenced in a study of blood T cell repertoires in COVID-19. Measured with immunoSEQ multiplex PCR; TCRdb has only the in-frame clones, and not every one. The sample carries fewer than 300,000 clones, more than 80% recorded once. The sequencing input was PBMCs or T cells enriched from blood (not recorded which). The receptor source for this set is a woman in her twenties or thirties who had recovered from COVID-19.

J is TRBJ2-1 and V is TRBV28; the match to TRBD1 covers 9 bases. Germline CDR1 MDHEN, CDR2 SYDVKM. This CDR3 contains 21 residues. Trimming removed 5 bases from V and 4 bases from J; junction bases left unmatched: 24. This CDR3 reads CASSANRGRGPGLVVYNEQFF. CDR3 bases: TGTGCCAGCAGTGCCAACAGGGGGCGGGGGCCTGGACTAGTAGTTTACAATGAGCAGTTCTTC. Supplemented by reference TRBV28 and TRBJ2-1, the full variable domain reads DVKVTQSSRYLVKRTGEKVFLECVQDMDHENMFWYRQDPGLGLRLIYFSYDVKMKEKGDIPEGYSVSREKKERFSLILESASTNQTSMYLCASSANRGRGPGLVVYNEQFFGPGTRLTVL.

V and J are TRBV14 and TRBJ2-3, with TRBD2 matching 11 bases. Germline lookup yields CDR1 SGHDN and CDR2 FVKESK. The length of the CDR3 is 16 residues. V lost 1 base and J lost 4; bases outside the gene matches: 4. The CDR3 here is CASSQVLAGVADTQYF. CDR3 coding DNA: TGTGCCAGCAGCCAAGTACTAGCGGGAGTTGCAGATACGCAGTATTTT. Based on the CDR3 plus reference TRBV14 and TRBJ2-3, the full variable domain is EAGVTQFPSHSVIEKGQTVTLRCDPISGHDNLYWYRRVMGKEIKFLLHFVKESKQDESGMPNNRFLAERTGGTYSTLKVQPAELEDSGVYFCASSQVLAGVADTQYFGPGTRLTVL.

V gene TRBV28 combines with J gene TRBJ2-3, with 12 bases identical to TRBD2. V dropped 2 bases and J dropped 7; count of bases not matched to a gene: 7. This CDR3 comprises 16 residues. Germline-derived CDR1 and CDR2 are MDHEN and SYDVKM. CDR3 sequence reads: CASSLGLAGGRNTQYF. In DNA, the CDR3 is TGTGCCAGCAGTTTAGGGCTAGCGGGAGGGCGGAATACGCAGTATTTT.

The chain has TRBV3-1 (or the pseudogene TRBV3-2) and TRBJ1-2; D possibly corresponds to TRBD1 (5 bases). Looked up from germline, CDR1 is LGHDT and CDR2 is YNNKEL (reference sequence). This CDR3 region has 14 residues. Trimming cost V 3 bases and J 6 bases, with 14 bases left between them. CDR3 bases: TGTGCCAGCAGCCAGGGGGGACGGGCGAATGGCTACACCTTC. It yields the protein CASSQGGRANGYTF.

This clone was picked up a small number of times. The CDR3 protein is CASSESPCANSATNEKLFF. DNA of the CDR3: TGCGCCAGCAGTGAGTCCCCGTGCGCGAATTCTGCAACTAATGAAAAACTGTTTTTT. This chain links TRBV10-1 with TRBJ1-4; unclear D gene. This CDR3 is 19 amino acids long. Germline CDR1 is WNHNN and CDR2 is SYGVQD (reference sequence). The V end was cut by 0 bases, the J end by 0 bases, with 17 bases between.

This chain uses TRBV11-2 with TRBJ2-7; TRBD2 aligns across 8 bases. CDR3 length: 16 residues. The germline V gene encodes CDR1 SGHAT and CDR2 FQNNGV. J lost 4 bases, V lost 4 bases, and 12 bases had no gene match. The CDR3 DNA follows: TGTGCCAGCAGCTCTCCTCTCTGGACTAGCAGTTACGAGCAGTACTTC. Encoded protein: CASSSPLWTSSYEQYF.

The CDR3 bases are TGTGCCAGCAGCGGACAGGGGCAAGAAAAACTGTTTTTT. Translation gives CASSGQGQEKLFF. The chain uses TRBV7-2 and TRBJ1-4; 9 bases match TRBD1. The V and J ends lost 5 bases and 8 bases, in that order; junction bases with no gene match: 3. Looked up from germline, CDR1 is SGHTA and CDR2 is FQGNSA. The CDR3 contains 13 residues.

CDR3 bases: TGTGCCAGCAGCCCCACCGTAACTAGAGATACGCAGTATTTT. It specifies CASSPTVTRDTQYF. The gene calls are TRBV3-1 (or the pseudogene TRBV3-2) and TRBJ2-3; D possibly corresponds to TRBD2 (5 bases). V was shortened by 4 bases and J by 5 bases, with 13 bases between the two germline ends. The length of the CDR3 is 14 residues. Germline V gene lookup returns CDR1 LGHDT and CDR2 YNNKEL (reference sequence).

The V gene is TRBV10-2, the J gene TRBJ2-2; D unresolved. This CDR3 region has 14 residues. Deletions cut 6 bases from V and 3 bases from J, with 11 bases between. Germline lookup yields CDR1 WSHSY and CDR2 SAAADI. CDR3 sequence reads: CASRPGSYTGELFF. CDR3 nucleotides: TGCGCCAGCAGACCCGGGTCCTACACCGGGGAGCTGTTTTTT.

The J gene is TRBJ1-5, the V gene TRBV3-1 (or the pseudogene TRBV3-2); TRBD1 is a possible D gene (6 bases). Trimming removed 1 base from V and 4 bases from J, with 11 bases in between. The CDR3 has 15 residues. CDR1 and CDR2 (germline): LGHDT, YNNKEL (reference sequence). The CDR3 loop is CASSQGSGTNQPQHF. The DNA of the CDR3 is TGTGCCAGCAGCCAAGGTTCAGGGACAAATCAGCCCCAGCATTTT.

CDR3 protein: CASSLVDTGELFF. The CDR3 nucleotides are TGCGCCAGCAGTCTTGTAGACACCGGGGAGCTGTTTTTT. The V gene is TRBV4-1, the J gene TRBJ2-2; no definite D call. The CDR3 runs to 13 residues. V was trimmed by 6 bases and J by 3 bases, leaving 8 bases between them. Per germline, CDR1 MGHRA and CDR2 YSYEKL.

The chain carries TRBV19 and TRBJ1-5; 7 positions match TRBD1. The CDR3 is 18 residues long. Germline CDR1 and CDR2: LNHDA and SQIVND (reference sequence). V trimming: 3 bases; J trimming: 2 bases; junction bases outside the gene matches: 13. Here the CDR3 reads CASSIEGRGGEGNQPQHF. CDR3 in DNA: TGTGCCAGTAGTATTGAGGGGAGAGGGGGCGAGGGCAATCAGCCCCAGCATTTT.

The chain combines TRBV10-3 with TRBJ2-5, with D perhaps TRBD1 (5 bases). V lost 6 bases and J 2 bases, leaving 13 bases between the germline ends. CDR3 size: 14 residues. The germline gives CDR1 ENHRY, CDR2 SYGVKD. The CDR3 coding sequence is TGTGCCATCAGAGTTCAGGGAAAACAAGAGACCCAGTACTTC. Translating gives CAIRVQGKQETQYF.

The chain combines TRBV28 with TRBJ1-4, with 8 bases lining up with TRBD1. This CDR3 is 15 amino acids long. Losses at the gene ends were 5 bases for V and 4 bases for J; bases not matched to a gene: 6. In germline, CDR1 is MDHEN, CDR2 SYDVKM. This CDR3 is CASSEQGGGNEKLFF. The CDR3 nucleotides are TGTGCCAGCAGTGAACAGGGGGGGGGTAATGAAAAACTGTTTTTT.

The chain employs TRBV29-1 and TRBJ2-3, with D perhaps matching TRBD2 (5 bases). Germline-derived CDR1 and CDR2 are SQVTM and ANQGSEA. V was trimmed by 4 bases and J by 2 bases, leaving 13 bases between them. The length of the CDR3 is 14 residues. CDR3 loop: CSVARGLDTDTQYF. Here the CDR3 DNA reads TGCAGCGTTGCTCGTGGACTCGACACAGATACGCAGTATTTT.

V is TRBV2 and J is TRBJ1-5; D uncertain. V shed 1 base and J shed 3 bases, with 7 bases lying between them. The germline CDR1 and CDR2 sequences are SNHLY and FYNNEI. This CDR3 is built from 14 residues. The CDR3 loop is CASSEGAINQPQHF. The CDR3 coding sequence is TGTGCCAGCAGTGAAGGAGCCATCAATCAGCCCCAGCATTTT.

The J gene is TRBJ1-2, the V gene TRBV15, with 7 bases fitting TRBD1. The CDR3 loop spans 14 amino acids. V gave up 1 base and J gave up 2 bases; unmatched junction bases: 1. Germline V gene data show CDR1 as LNHNV and CDR2 as YYDKDF (reference sequence). The CDR3 is CATSRAGGNYGYTF. The CDR3 nucleotides read TGTGCCACCAGCAGAGCAGGGGGGAACTATGGCTACACCTTC.

The gene calls are TRBV19 and TRBJ1-1; D is possibly TRBD1 (6 bases). CDR1 LNHDA and CDR2 SQIVND come from the germline V gene (reference sequence). V was cut by 4 bases and J by 0 bases, with 9 bases left in between. CDR3 length: 14 residues. CDR3 DNA sequence: TGTGCCAGTAGTAACGGACAGTTGAACACTGAAGCTTTCTTT. It yields the protein CASSNGQLNTEAFF.

The chain has TRBV19 and TRBJ1-5; 8 bases align to TRBD1. The CDR3 contains 17 residues. V lost 3 bases to trimming and J lost 3 bases; unmatched junction nucleotides: 10. Germline CDR1 is LNHDA and CDR2 is SQIVND (reference sequence). The CDR3 DNA sequence: TGTGCCAGTAGTATGGGGTCGGACAGGGCCCTCAATCAGCCCCAGCATTTT. Its protein is CASSMGSDRALNQPQHF. Variable domain in full (rest from reference TRBV19 and TRBJ1-5): DGGITQSPKYLFRKEGQNVTLSCEQNLNHDAMYWYRQDPGQGLRLIYYSQIVNDFQKGDIAEGYSVSREKKESFPLTVTSAQKNPTAFYLCASSMGSDRALNQPQHFGDGTRLSIL.

This clone was found a few times. The chain employs TRBV28 and TRBJ1-2, with 8 bases matching TRBD1. V lost 3 bases to trimming and J lost 1 base; unmatched junction nucleotides: 7. The CDR3 spans 16 residues. CDR1 MDHEN and CDR2 SYDVKM come from the germline V gene. CDR3 sequence: CASSLGEGQDNYGYTF. The CDR3, as DNA: TGTGCCAGCAGTTTGGGGGAGGGACAGGATAACTATGGCTACACCTTC.

The chain uses TRBV21-1 and TRBJ2-3; the table calls TRBD1, which could not be checked here. TRBV21-1 is a listed pseudogene. There are 14 residues in the CDR3. The CDR3 protein is CASSNRQVSDTQYF. DNA of the CDR3: TGTGCCAGCAGCAACCGACAGGTCTCAGATACGCAGTATTTT.

The chain combines TRBV15 with TRBJ2-7; TRBD1 is a possible D gene (6 bases). Germline loops: CDR1 LNHNV, CDR2 YYDKDF (reference sequence). V was shortened by 0 bases and J by 6 bases, with 9 bases between the two germline ends. The CDR3 is 13 residues long. The CDR3 DNA sequence: TGTGCCACCAGCAGAGATCAGGGGCGCGAGCAGTACTTC. Its protein is CATSRDQGREQYF.

The chain combines TRBV27 with TRBJ2-2; 8 bases fit TRBD2. J was trimmed by 7 bases and V by 4 bases; bases with no gene match: 8. CDR1 MNHEY and CDR2 SMNVEV come from the germline V gene (reference sequence). The CDR3 loop spans 15 amino acids. CDR3 region: CASSSGRAKVGELFF. CDR3 nucleotides: TGTGCCAGCAGTTCCGGGAGGGCCAAAGTCGGGGAGCTGTTTTTT.

The rearrangement uses TRBV18 and TRBJ2-7; tentatively, D is TRBD1 (5 bases). The CDR3 is 14 amino acids. Trimming took 2 bases from V and 0 from J, leaving 8 bases between them. The germline V gene has CDR1 KGHSH and CDR2 LQKENI. The CDR3 sequence: CASSPKDNSYEQYF. In DNA, the CDR3 is TGTGCCAGCTCACCAAAGGACAACTCCTACGAGCAGTACTTC. Combining the CDR3 with reference TRBV18 and TRBJ2-7 gives the whole variable domain NAGVMQNPRHLVRRRGQEARLRCSPMKGHSHVYWYRQLPEEGLKFMVYLQKENIIDESGMPKERFSAEFPKEGPSILRIQQVVRGDSAAYFCASSPKDNSYEQYFGPGTRLTVT.

This clone was seen a single time. This chain uses TRBV28 with TRBJ2-7, with 13 bases matching TRBD2. This CDR3 comprises 15 residues. Trimming removed 4 bases from V and 7 bases from J; junction bases left unmatched: 7. Germline V gene data show CDR1 as MDHEN and CDR2 as SYDVKM. CDR3 loop: CASSSGLAGAREQYF. The CDR3 region has the DNA TGTGCCAGCAGTTCTGGACTAGCGGGAGCTAGAGAGCAGTACTTC.

The chain uses TRBV11-3 and TRBJ2-2; TRBD2 agrees at 10 bases. The germline gives CDR1 SGHNT, CDR2 YENEEA. The trim removed 5 bases at V and 0 bases at J, leaving 0 bases unmatched. This CDR3 has 15 amino acids. The CDR3: CASSTSGANTGELFF. The CDR3 DNA reads TGTGCCAGCAGCACTAGCGGGGCGAACACCGGGGAGCTGTTTTTT.

The chain has TRBV6-5 and TRBJ2-1, with 7 bases that match TRBD2. The CDR3 covers 15 residues. Unmatched junction bases numbered 6, after V lost 2 bases and J lost 5 bases. Per the germline V gene, CDR1 is MNHEY and CDR2 is SVGAGI. CDR3 in amino acids: CASSYRGRPDNEQFF. In DNA, the CDR3 is TGTGCCAGCAGTTACCGCGGGAGACCCGACAATGAGCAGTTCTTC.